This TCR beta chain is drawn from a study of control samples from healthy donors and cancer patients. This CDR3 has 12 residues. Germline loops: CDR1 MNHEY, CDR2 SVGAGI. V lost 6 bases to trimming and J lost 3 bases, with 6 bases between them. Clones were sequenced by immunoSEQ multiplex PCR, and TCRdb holds only the in-frame ones, with some missing. This sample has fewer than 200,000 clones, with approximately 92% found just once. The receptor was isolated from a man under 40 in good health. The V and J genes are TRBV6-5 and TRBJ1-3, with D unresolved. The material sequenced was blood. CDR3 residues: CASSRDGNTIYF. In DNA, the CDR3 is TGTGCCAGCAGCCGGGATGGAAACACCATATATTTT.